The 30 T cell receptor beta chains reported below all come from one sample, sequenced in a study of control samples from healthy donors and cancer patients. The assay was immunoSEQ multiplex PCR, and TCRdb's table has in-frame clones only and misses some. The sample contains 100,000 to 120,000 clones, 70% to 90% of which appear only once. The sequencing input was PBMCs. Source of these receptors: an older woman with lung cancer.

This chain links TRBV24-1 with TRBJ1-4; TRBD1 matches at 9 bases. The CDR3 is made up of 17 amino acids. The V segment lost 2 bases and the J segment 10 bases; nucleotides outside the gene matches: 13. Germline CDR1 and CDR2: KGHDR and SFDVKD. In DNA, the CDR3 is TGTGCCACCAGTGATTCGACAGGGGGTACTACCCCCGGAAAACTGTTTTTT. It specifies CATSDSTGGTTPGKLFF.

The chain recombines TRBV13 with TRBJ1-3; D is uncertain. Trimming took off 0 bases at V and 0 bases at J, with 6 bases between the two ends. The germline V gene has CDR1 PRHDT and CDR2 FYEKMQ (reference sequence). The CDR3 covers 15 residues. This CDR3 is CASSLGVSSGNTIYF. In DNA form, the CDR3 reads TGTGCCAGCAGCTTAGGCGTGAGCTCTGGAAACACCATATATTTT.

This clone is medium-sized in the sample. CDR3 sequence reads: CAISPGISPGELFF. The CDR3 bases are TGTGCCATCAGTCCTGGGATCTCGCCCGGGGAGCTGTTTTTT. The chain has TRBV10-3 and TRBJ2-2, with D uncertain. Trimming removed 5 bases from V and 6 bases from J, with 13 bases in between. This CDR3 region has 14 residues. CDR1 is ENHRY and CDR2 is SYGVKD in the germline V gene.

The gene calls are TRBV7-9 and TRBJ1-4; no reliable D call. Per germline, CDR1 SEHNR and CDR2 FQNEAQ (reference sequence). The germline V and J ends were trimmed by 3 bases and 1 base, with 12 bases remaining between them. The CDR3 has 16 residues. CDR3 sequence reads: CASSFSKRITNEKLFF. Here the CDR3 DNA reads TGTGCCAGCAGCTTCAGCAAAAGGATAACTAATGAAAAACTGTTTTTT.

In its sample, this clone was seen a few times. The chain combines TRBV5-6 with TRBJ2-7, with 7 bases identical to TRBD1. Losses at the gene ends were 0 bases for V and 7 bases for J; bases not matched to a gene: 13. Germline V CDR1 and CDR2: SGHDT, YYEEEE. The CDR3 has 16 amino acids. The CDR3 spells CASSLGLGQPVGEQYF. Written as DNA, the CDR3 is TGTGCCAGCAGCTTGGGTCTGGGACAGCCCGTGGGGGAGCAGTACTTC.

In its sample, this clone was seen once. Here the CDR3 DNA reads TGCAGCGTTGTGGTCTCGGAGGGCTATGGCTACACCTTC. As protein: CSVVVSEGYGYTF. V gene TRBV29-1 combines with J gene TRBJ1-2; unclear D gene. CDR3 length: 13 amino acids. The V and J ends lost 4 bases and 4 bases respectively, with 13 bases between them. The germline V gene has CDR1 SQVTM and CDR2 ANQGSEA.

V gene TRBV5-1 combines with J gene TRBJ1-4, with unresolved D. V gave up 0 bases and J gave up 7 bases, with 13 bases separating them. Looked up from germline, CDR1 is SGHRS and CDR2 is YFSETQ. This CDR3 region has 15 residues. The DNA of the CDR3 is TGCGCCAGCAGCTTGGCTCGGGGAGAGGGTGAAAAACTGTTTTTT. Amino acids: CASSLARGEGEKLFF.

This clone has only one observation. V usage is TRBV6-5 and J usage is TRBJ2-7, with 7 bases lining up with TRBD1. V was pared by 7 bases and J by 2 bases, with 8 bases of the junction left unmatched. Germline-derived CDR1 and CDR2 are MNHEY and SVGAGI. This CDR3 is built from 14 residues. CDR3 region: CASKGPGGPYEQYF. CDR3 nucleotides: TGTGCCAGCAAAGGGCCAGGGGGTCCCTACGAGCAGTACTTC.

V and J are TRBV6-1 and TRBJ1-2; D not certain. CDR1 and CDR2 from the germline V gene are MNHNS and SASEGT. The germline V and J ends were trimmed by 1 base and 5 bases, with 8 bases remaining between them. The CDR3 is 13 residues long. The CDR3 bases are TGTGCCAGCAGTGAAGGTCCGGGGTATGGCTACACCTTC. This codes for CASSEGPGYGYTF.

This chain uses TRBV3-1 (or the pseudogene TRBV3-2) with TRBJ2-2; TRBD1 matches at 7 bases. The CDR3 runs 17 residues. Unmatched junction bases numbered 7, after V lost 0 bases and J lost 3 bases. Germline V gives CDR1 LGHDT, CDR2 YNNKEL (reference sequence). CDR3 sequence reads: CASSQDKGARDTGELFF. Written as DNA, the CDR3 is TGTGCCAGCAGCCAAGATAAGGGGGCGAGGGACACCGGGGAGCTGTTTTTT.

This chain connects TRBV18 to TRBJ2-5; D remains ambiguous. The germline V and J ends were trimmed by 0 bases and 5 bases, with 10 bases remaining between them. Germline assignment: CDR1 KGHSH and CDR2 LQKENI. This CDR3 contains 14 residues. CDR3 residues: CASSPPAGPETQYF. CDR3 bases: TGTGCCAGCTCACCACCGGCCGGGCCGGAGACCCAGTACTTC.

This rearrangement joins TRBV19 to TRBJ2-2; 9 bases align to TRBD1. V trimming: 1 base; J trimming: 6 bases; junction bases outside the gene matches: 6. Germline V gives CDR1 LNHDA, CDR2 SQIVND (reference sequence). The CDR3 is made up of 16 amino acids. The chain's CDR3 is CASSIAGTGRAGELFF. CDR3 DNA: TGTGCCAGTAGTATAGCCGGGACAGGGAGAGCCGGGGAGCTGTTTTTT.

CDR3 sequence reads: CASTGGRTAQETQYF. The CDR3 DNA follows: TGTGCCAGCACCGGGGGGAGGACGGCCCAAGAGACCCAGTACTTC. The chain uses TRBV7-9 and TRBJ2-5; 7 bases are a match to TRBD2. In germline, CDR1 is SEHNR, CDR2 FQNEAQ (reference sequence). J lost 1 base, V lost 7 bases, and 9 bases had no gene match. The CDR3 extends over 15 amino acids.

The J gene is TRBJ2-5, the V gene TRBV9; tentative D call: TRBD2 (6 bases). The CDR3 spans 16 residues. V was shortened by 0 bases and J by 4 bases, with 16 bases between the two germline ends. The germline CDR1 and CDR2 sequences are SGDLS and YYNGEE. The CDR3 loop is CASSVVASEGGETQYF. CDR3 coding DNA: TGTGCCAGCAGCGTAGTGGCCAGCGAGGGAGGAGAGACCCAGTACTTC.

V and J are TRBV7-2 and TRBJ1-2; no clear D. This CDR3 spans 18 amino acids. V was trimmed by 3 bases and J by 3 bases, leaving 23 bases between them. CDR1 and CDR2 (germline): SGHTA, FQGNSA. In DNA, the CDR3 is TGTGCCAGCAGCTTCACGGCATTACAGAATTCCCCGCACTATGGCTACACCTTC. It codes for CASSFTALQNSPHYGYTF.

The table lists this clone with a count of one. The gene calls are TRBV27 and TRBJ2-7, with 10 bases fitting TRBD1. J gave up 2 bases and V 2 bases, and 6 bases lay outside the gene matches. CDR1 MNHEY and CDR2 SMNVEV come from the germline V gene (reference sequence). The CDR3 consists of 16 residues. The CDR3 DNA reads TGTGCCAGCAGTTTAACCGCCGGGACAGGGGCCTACGAGCAGTACTTC. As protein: CASSLTAGTGAYEQYF.

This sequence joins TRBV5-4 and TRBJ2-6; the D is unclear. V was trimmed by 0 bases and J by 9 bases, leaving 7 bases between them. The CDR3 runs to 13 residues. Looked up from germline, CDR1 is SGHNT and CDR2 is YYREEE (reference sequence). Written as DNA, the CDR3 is TGTGCCAGCAGCTTGGATGGCTTCAACGTCCTGACTTTC. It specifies CASSLDGFNVLTF.

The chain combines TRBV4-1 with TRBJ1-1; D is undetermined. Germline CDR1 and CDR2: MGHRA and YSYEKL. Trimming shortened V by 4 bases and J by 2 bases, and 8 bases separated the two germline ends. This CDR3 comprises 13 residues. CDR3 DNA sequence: TGCGCCAGCAGCCCATTGTATAACACTGAAGCTTTCTTT. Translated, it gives CASSPLYNTEAFF.

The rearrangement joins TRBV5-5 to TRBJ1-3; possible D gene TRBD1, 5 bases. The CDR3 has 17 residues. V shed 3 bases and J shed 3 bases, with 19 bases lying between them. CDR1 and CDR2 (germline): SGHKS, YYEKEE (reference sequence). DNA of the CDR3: TGTGCCAGCAGCTGGGGGTCGCGGGCAGAGGGTGGAAACACCATATATTTT. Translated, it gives CASSWGSRAEGGNTIYF.

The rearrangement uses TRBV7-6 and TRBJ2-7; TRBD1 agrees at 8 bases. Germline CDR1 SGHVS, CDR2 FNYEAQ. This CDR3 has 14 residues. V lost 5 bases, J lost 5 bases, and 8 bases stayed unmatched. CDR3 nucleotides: TGTGCCAGCAGCCGAGTCCAGGGGGCCCACGAGCAGTACTTC. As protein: CASSRVQGAHEQYF.

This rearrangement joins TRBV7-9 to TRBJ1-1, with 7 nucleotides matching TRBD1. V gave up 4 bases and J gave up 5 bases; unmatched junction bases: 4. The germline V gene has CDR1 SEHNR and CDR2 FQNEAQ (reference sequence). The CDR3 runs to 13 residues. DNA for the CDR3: TGTGCCAGCAGCTCCGACAGGGTAACTGAAGCTTTCTTT. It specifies CASSSDRVTEAFF.

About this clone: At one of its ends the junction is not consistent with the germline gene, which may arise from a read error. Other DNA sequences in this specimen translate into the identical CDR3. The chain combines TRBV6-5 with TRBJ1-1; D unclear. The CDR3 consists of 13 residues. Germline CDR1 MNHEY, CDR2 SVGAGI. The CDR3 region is CASSLQTDTEAFF. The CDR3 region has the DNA TGTGCCAGCAGTTTACAGACTGACACTGAAGCCTTCTTT.

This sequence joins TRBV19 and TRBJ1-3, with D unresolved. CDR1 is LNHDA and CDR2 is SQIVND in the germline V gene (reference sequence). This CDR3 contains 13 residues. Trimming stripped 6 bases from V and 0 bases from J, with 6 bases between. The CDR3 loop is CASRRDSGNTIYF. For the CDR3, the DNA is TGTGCCAGTAGGAGGGACTCTGGAAACACCATATATTTT.

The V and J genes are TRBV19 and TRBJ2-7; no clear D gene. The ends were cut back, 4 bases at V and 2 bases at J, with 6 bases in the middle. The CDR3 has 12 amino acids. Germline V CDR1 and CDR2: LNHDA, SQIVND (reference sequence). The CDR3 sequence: CASSTQTYEQYF. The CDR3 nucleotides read TGTGCCAGTAGTACTCAAACCTACGAGCAGTACTTC. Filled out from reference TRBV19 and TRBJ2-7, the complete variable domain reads DGGITQSPKYLFRKEGQNVTLSCEQNLNHDAMYWYRQDPGQGLRLIYYSQIVNDFQKGDIAEGYSVSREKKESFPLTVTSAQKNPTAFYLCASSTQTYEQYFGPGTRLTVT.

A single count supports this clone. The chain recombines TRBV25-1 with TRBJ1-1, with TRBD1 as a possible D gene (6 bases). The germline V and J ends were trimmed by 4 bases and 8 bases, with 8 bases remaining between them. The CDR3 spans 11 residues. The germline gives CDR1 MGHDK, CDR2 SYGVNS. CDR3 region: CASSGGTEAFF. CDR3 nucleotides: TGTGCCAGCAGTGGGGGGACAGAAGCTTTCTTT.

CDR3 bases: TGTGCCAGCACCCCCTTTGCTGGGGATACTGAAGCTTTCTTT. Its protein is CASTPFAGDTEAFF. The chain has TRBV5-4 and TRBJ1-1; D remains unclear. Germline V gene sequence: CDR1 SGHNT, CDR2 YYREEE (reference sequence). The CDR3 contains 14 residues. The germline V and J ends were trimmed by 6 bases and 5 bases, with 17 bases remaining between them.

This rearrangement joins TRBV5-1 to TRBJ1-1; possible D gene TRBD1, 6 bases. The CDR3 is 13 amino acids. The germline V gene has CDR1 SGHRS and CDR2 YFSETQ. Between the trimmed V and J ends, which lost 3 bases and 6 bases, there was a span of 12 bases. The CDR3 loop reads CASSSQGISEAFF. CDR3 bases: TGCGCCAGCAGCTCTCAGGGGATCTCTGAAGCTTTCTTT.

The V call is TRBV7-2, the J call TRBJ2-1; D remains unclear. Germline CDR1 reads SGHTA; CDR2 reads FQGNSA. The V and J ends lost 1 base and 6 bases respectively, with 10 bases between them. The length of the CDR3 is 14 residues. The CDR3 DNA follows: TGTGCCAGCAGCTTAGGTCTCACTTCCAATGAGCAGTTCTTC. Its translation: CASSLGLTSNEQFF.

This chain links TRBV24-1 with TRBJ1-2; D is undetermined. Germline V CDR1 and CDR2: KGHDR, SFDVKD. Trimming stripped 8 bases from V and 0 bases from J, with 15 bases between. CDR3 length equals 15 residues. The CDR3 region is CATNPFGVTNYGYTF. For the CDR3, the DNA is TGTGCCACCAATCCCTTCGGGGTTACTAACTATGGCTACACCTTC.

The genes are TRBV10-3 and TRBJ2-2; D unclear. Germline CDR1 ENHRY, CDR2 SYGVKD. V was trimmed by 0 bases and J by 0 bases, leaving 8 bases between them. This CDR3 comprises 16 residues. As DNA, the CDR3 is TGTGCCATCAGTGAGTCGGACGGATCGAACACCGGGGAGCTGTTTTTT. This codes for CAISESDGSNTGELFF.